This T cell receptor (beta chain) was found in a study of shared clonotypes between healthy human individuals. Study-level results: The study drew on few donors, limiting represented genetic and exposure-history diversity. Across a few donors, naive CD4 shared roughly 5%, naive CD8 over 3%, memory CD4 about 2.5%, memory CD8 0.4% to 0.5%.

CD45RA-negative memory and CD45RA+ naive subsets were split from the CD4+ cells. Using immunoSEQ multiplex PCR, the repertoire was profiled, and TCRdb retains in-frame clones only, with some absent. The sample consists of 550,000 to 850,000 clones, about two thirds of them appearing once. On this clone itself: What it binds is unknown.

The CDR3 totals 13 residues. V lost 3 bases to trimming and J lost 8 bases, with 10 bases between them. Germline CDR1 is KGHSH and CDR2 is LQKENI. The sequenced sample was memory CD4+ T cells sorted from blood. Sample subset: CD45RA-negative fraction. The V and J genes are TRBV18 and TRBJ1-4, with D perhaps matching TRBD1 (5 bases). The clonotype was recovered from a woman between 25 and 40 years old in good health. The CDR3 here is CASSPDQGEKLFF. The CDR3 nucleotides read TGTGCCAGCTCACCTGATCAGGGAGAAAAACTGTTTTTT.